The sequence of this T cell receptor (beta chain) was determined in a study of response to subunit inactivated influenza vaccine. Remarks on this clonotype: Its cognate antigen is unknown.

The CDR3 runs 14 residues. V was shortened by 1 base and J by 4 bases, with 14 bases between the two germline ends. Germline V gives CDR1 DFQATT, CDR2 SNEGSKA (reference sequence). Study observations and caveats: Authors suggested each seasonal influenza vaccination recruits few new T cells.

TCRdb reanalysed the RT-PCR reads using MiXCR and keeps one entry per CDR3 protein. The top ten clones hold roughly 10% of a sample with 500,000 to 600,000 distinct CDR3 sequences, over 9.5% of them seen once. The genes are TRBV20-1 and TRBJ2-7, with D possibly being TRBD2 (5 bases). This material consisted of PBMCs from blood, taken on the day of vaccination. This TCR was sampled from a man aged 50-59 years who received an inactivated influenza vaccine. The chain's CDR3 is CSARGLRAGYEQYF. In nucleotides, the CDR3 is TGCAGTGCTAGAGGGTTGAGGGCCGGGTACGAGCAGTACTTC.